One and the same sample provided the 13 T cell receptor beta chains below, sequenced in a study. TCRdb redid the calling of the 5' RACE reads with MiXCR, one entry per CDR3 protein. The data hold 4,000 to 5,000 distinct CDR3 sequences, with approximately 78% observed a single time. The sorted Tregs were CD4+CD25+CD127-/low cells. Sequencing was carried out using Tregs sorted from blood. These receptors all come from a female donor with breast cancer.

The chain recombines TRBV5-1 with TRBJ2-2; 11 bases agree with TRBD2. Germline CDR1 and CDR2: SGHRS and YFSETQ. V lost 4 bases to trimming and J lost 4 bases; unmatched junction nucleotides: 6. This CDR3 contains 16 residues. The CDR3 loop reads CASSATSGMVTGELFF. DNA of the CDR3: TGCGCCAGCAGCGCGACTAGCGGGATGGTCACCGGGGAGCTGTTTTTT.

The chain joins TRBV5-1 to TRBJ2-5; TRBD1 is a possible D gene (5 bases). Germline lookup yields CDR1 SGHRS and CDR2 YFSETQ. The V gene lost 1 base and the J gene lost 1 base, with 11 bases spanning the gap. This CDR3 region has 15 residues. The CDR3 reads CASSLQTTGQETQYF. The CDR3 nucleotides read TGCGCCAGCAGCTTGCAAACAACAGGCCAAGAGACCCAGTACTTC.

The V call is TRBV6-5, the J call TRBJ2-3, with 9 bases aligning to TRBD2. Germline V CDR1 and CDR2: MNHEY, SVGAGI. CDR3 length equals 18 residues. With V trimmed by 6 bases and J by 3 bases, 16 bases remained unmatched. The CDR3 nucleotides are TGTGCCAGCAGCCCCGCCTTTGCGGGAGGGCGTGATACAGATACGCAGTATTTT. It codes for CASSPAFAGGRDTDTQYF.

The genes are TRBV6-5 and TRBJ2-7; the D gene could be TRBD1 or TRBD2 (5 bases each). CDR3 size: 14 residues. The V end lost 2 bases, the J end lost 2 bases, and 10 bases lay between the germline ends. The germline V gene encodes CDR1 MNHEY and CDR2 SVGAGI. The CDR3 spells CASSYEGIAYEQYF. Here the CDR3 DNA reads TGTGCCAGCAGTTACGAGGGGATTGCCTACGAGCAGTACTTC.

The rearrangement joins TRBV29-1 to TRBJ2-7; no clear D gene. Germline V gene sequence: CDR1 SQVTM, CDR2 ANQGSEA. The CDR3 runs 12 residues. Trimming took off 4 bases at V and 3 bases at J, with 10 bases between the two ends. The CDR3 is CSVGFLGYEQYF. The CDR3 DNA reads as TGCAGCGTTGGTTTCTTGGGCTACGAGCAGTACTTC.

The chain is built from TRBV12-3 or TRBV12-4 and TRBJ2-7, with D perhaps matching TRBD1 or TRBD2 (5 bases each). This CDR3 is built from 14 residues. Trimming removed 5 bases from V and 3 bases from J, with 14 bases in between. The CDR3 loop is CASSPRTGLYEQYF. The DNA for the CDR3 is TGTGCCAGCAGTCCACGGACGGGGCTCTACGAGCAGTACTTC.

CDR3: CASSPTGLGLRAFF. The CDR3 nucleotides are TGTGCCAGCAGCCCCACGGGGCTCGGCCTGAGAGCTTTCTTT. J is TRBJ1-1 and V is TRBV6-5; maybe TRBD1 (5 bases). The CDR3 loop spans 14 amino acids. V dropped 6 bases and J dropped 10 bases, with 21 bases sitting between them. Germline-derived CDR1 and CDR2 are MNHEY and SVGAGI.

V usage is TRBV6-5 and J usage is TRBJ1-1, with D possibly being TRBD1 (6 bases). This CDR3 region has 14 residues. From germline, CDR1 is MNHEY and CDR2 SVGAGI. V was cut by 6 bases and J by 2 bases, with 13 bases left in between. The CDR3 here is CASRTGTYNTEAFF. In nucleotides, the CDR3 is TGTGCCAGCAGAACCGGGACATATAACACTGAAGCTTTCTTT.

This clonotype was found a few times. The chain recombines TRBV7-9 with TRBJ2-6, with D unclear. The CDR3 is made up of 15 amino acids. Germline V gene lookup returns CDR1 SEHNR and CDR2 FQNEAQ (reference sequence). V dropped 1 base and J dropped 0 bases, with 4 bases sitting between them. This chain's CDR3 is CASSLGSSGANVLTF. For the CDR3, the DNA is TGTGCCAGCAGCTTAGGCAGCTCTGGGGCCAACGTCCTGACTTTC.

The chain links TRBV6-1 to TRBJ1-2; 10 bases agree with TRBD1. J lost 3 bases, V lost 3 bases, and 4 bases had no gene match. CDR1 and CDR2 from the germline V gene are MNHNS and SASEGT. The CDR3 is 15 amino acids. CDR3 in amino acids: CASSDEGQGHYGYTF. The CDR3 nucleotides read TGTGCCAGCAGTGATGAGGGACAGGGGCACTATGGCTACACCTTC.

J is TRBJ1-2 and V is TRBV7-3; 11 nucleotides align to TRBD1. The CDR3 is 15 amino acids. V lost 4 bases, J lost 4 bases, and 5 bases stayed unmatched. Germline V gene sequence: CDR1 SGHTA, CDR2 FQGTGA. This chain's CDR3 is CASSSTGQGAYGYTF. DNA for the CDR3: TGTGCCAGCAGCTCAACCGGACAGGGGGCCTATGGCTACACCTTC.

Notes on this clonotype: A read error is likely, as this CDR3 ends without the conserved phenylalanine or tryptophan. The chain couples TRBV5-1 to TRBJ1-2; TRBD1 aligns across 8 bases. J was trimmed by 5 bases and V by 4 bases; bases with no gene match: 10. Germline CDR1 SGHRS, CDR2 YFSETQ. This CDR3 has 15 residues. The CDR3 DNA reads TGCGCCAGCAGCACCCCCGGACAGGGCGGTTATGGCTACACCTCC. Its translation is CASSTPGQGGYGYTS.

The sample holds a few counts of this clonotype. The chain combines TRBV4-1 with TRBJ2-3, with a possible D match to TRBD2 (7 bases). Per germline, CDR1 MGHRA and CDR2 YSYEKL. Trimming left V 3 bases short and J 4 bases short, with 14 bases between. The CDR3 is 15 residues long. The CDR3 DNA is TGCGCCAGCAGCCACCCTGGAGGGGGGGCAGATACGCAGTATTTT. The encoded protein is CASSHPGGGADTQYF.